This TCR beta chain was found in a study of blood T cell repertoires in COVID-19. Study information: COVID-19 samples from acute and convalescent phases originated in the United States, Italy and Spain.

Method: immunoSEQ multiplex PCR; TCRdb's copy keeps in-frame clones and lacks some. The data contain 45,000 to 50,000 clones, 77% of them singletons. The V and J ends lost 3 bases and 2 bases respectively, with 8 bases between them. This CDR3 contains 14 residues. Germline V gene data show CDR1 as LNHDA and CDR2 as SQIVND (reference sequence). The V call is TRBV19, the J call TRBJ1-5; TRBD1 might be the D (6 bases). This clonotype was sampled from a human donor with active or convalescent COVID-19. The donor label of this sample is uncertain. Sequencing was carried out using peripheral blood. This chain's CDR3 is CASSMHRGNQPQHF. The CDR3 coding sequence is TGTGCCAGTAGTATGCACAGGGGCAATCAGCCCCAGCATTTT.